This entry is about one T cell receptor beta chain. No antigen is known for it. The sample is drawn from a study of cytomegalovirus exposure and HLA in healthy donors. For the study at large: The platform used for the roughly 110 validation repertoires matched that of the roughly 720 first-cohort repertoires, a later analysis reported.

Separate from the roughly 630-subject first cohort was the roughly 130-subject validation cohort, to which the donors belonged. Germline CDR1 reads SGHRS; CDR2 reads YFSETQ. V lost 5 bases and J lost 6, with 12 bases in between. The length of the CDR3 is 14 residues. Method: immunoSEQ multiplex PCR; TCRdb's copy keeps in-frame clones and lacks some. The table includes some 130,000 clones, just under 85% detected once. Points from the study as a whole: As was reported, the classifier diagnosed cytomegalovirus status with high specificity and sensitivity.

The receptor was isolated from a man aged 25-40 years in good health and CMV-seropositive. J is TRBJ1-6 and V is TRBV5-1; D gene uncertain. Sequences were obtained from PBMCs. The CDR3 DNA reads TGCGCCAGCAGACCTGAGACGGGTAATTCACCCCTCCACTTT. Its protein is CASRPETGNSPLHF.